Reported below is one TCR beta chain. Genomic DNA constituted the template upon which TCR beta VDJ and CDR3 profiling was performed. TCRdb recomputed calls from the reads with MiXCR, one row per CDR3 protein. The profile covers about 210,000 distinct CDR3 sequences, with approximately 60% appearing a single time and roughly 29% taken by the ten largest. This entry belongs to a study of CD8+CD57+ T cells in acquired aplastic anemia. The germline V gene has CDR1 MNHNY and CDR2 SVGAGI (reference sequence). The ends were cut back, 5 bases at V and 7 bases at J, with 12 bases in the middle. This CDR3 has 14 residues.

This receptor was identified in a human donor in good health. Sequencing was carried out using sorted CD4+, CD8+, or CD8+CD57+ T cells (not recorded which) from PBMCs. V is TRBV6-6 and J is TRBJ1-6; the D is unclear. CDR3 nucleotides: TGTGCCAGCAGTAGGACCCAGGACAATTCACCCCTCCACTTT. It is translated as CASSRTQDNSPLHF.